This entry lists 17 T cell receptor beta chains sequenced from one sample in a study of T cells in Graves' hyperthyroidism and ophthalmopathy. Amplification of TCR beta CDR3 regions used RNA as the template. When the TCR CDR3 underwent first-round RT-PCR, the HTBI primer set was used. A single record per CDR3 protein comes from TCRdb applying MiXCR to the multiplex PCR reads. The top ten hold roughly 17% of the sample, which has approximately 720,000 distinct CDR3 sequences, about 19% seen once. Sequencing was carried out using blood. The receptors were gathered from a woman aged 45-59 years with Graves' hyperthyroidism that later progressed to Graves' ophthalmopathy.

This clonotype was seen many times. The chain joins TRBV20-1 to TRBJ1-1; TRBD1 agrees at 8 bases. The CDR3 extends over 16 amino acids. The V gene's germline CDR1 is DFQATT and CDR2 SNEGSKA (reference sequence). V was pared by 6 bases and J by 0 bases, with 12 bases of the junction left unmatched. CDR3 nucleotides: TGCAGTGCCCGACAGGGGACGAAATGGATGAACACTGAAGCTTTCTTT. This sequence encodes CSARQGTKWMNTEAFF.

The chain recombines TRBV19 with TRBJ2-5; D may match TRBD1 or TRBD2 (5 bases each). The CDR3 totals 13 residues. Germline CDR1 and CDR2: LNHDA and SQIVND (reference sequence). V was pared by 5 bases and J by 7 bases, with 14 bases between. The CDR3 DNA reads as TGTGCCAGTAGTGAGGGACCGCGACCGACCCAGTACTTC. It translates to CASSEGPRPTQYF.

The chain couples TRBV7-9 to TRBJ1-1; no firm D call. V shed 1 base and J shed 1 base, with 13 bases lying between them. Germline CDR1 reads SEHNR; CDR2 reads FQNEAQ (reference sequence). The CDR3 is 16 amino acids. CDR3: CASSLGVSLGNTEAFF. In DNA form, the CDR3 reads TGTGCCAGCAGCTTAGGTGTGAGTCTGGGGAACACTGAAGCTTTCTTT.

The chain couples TRBV6-1 to TRBJ1-3; TRBD1 aligns across 12 bases. V lost 6 bases and J lost 1; bases outside the gene matches: 1. The CDR3 contains 15 residues. Germline assignment: CDR1 MNHNS and CDR2 SASEGT. The CDR3 DNA is TGTGCCAGCAGGGGACAGGGGGCATCTGGAAACACCATATATTTT. It translates to CASRGQGASGNTIYF.

This clonotype showed up just a few times. The chain links TRBV18 to TRBJ1-1; no clear D gene. Looked up from germline, CDR1 is KGHSH and CDR2 is LQKENI. V was pared by 1 base and J by 4 bases, with 16 bases between. There are 16 residues in the CDR3. This CDR3 reads CASSPLQAEIGTEAFF. DNA for the CDR3: TGTGCCAGCTCACCACTTCAGGCCGAAATTGGCACTGAAGCTTTCTTT.

Regarding this clonotype: At one of its ends the junction is not consistent with the germline gene, which may arise from a read error. J is TRBJ2-2 and V is TRBV7-7; D may be TRBD2 (7 bases). The CDR3 runs to 16 residues. Per the germline V gene, CDR1 is SSHAT and CDR2 is FNYEAQ (reference sequence). Written as DNA, the CDR3 is TGTGCTAGCAGCCGGCGGGGGCTAGCAGCGGTCGGGGAGCTGTTTTTT. Translated: CASSRRGLAAVGELFF.

V gene TRBV19 combines with J gene TRBJ1-5, with TRBD1 matching 8 bases. The germline gives CDR1 LNHDA, CDR2 SQIVND (reference sequence). Trimming at V came to 7 bases and at J to 1 base, leaving 12 bases not matched to a gene. The CDR3 is 17 residues long. The CDR3 loop reads CASKDIGQGGSNQPQHF. In nucleotides, the CDR3 is TGTGCCAGTAAAGACATCGGACAGGGAGGCAGCAATCAGCCCCAGCATTTT.

J is TRBJ2-2 and V is TRBV10-1; 8 bases match TRBD2. Germline V lookup: CDR1 WNHNN, CDR2 SYGVQD (reference sequence). The V and J ends lost 7 bases and 6 bases, in that order; junction bases with no gene match: 4. The CDR3 has 13 residues. CDR3 nucleotides: TGCGCCAGCACAGCGGGGGCCGCCGGGGAGCTGTTTTTT. Protein product: CASTAGAAGELFF.

The rearrangement links TRBV11-3 to TRBJ2-1; D not resolved. The V end was cut by 4 bases, the J end by 7 bases, with 14 bases between. The CDR3 consists of 14 residues. Germline assignment: CDR1 SGHNT and CDR2 YENEEA. CDR3 sequence reads: CASSSPYGANEQFF. In DNA, the CDR3 is TGTGCCAGCAGCTCACCGTACGGAGCGAATGAGCAGTTCTTC.

This clonotype was seen more than once but under ten times. The V and J genes are TRBV19 and TRBJ2-2, with TRBD1 as a possible D gene (6 bases). CDR3 size: 14 residues. V lost 9 bases and J lost 1, with 12 bases in between. Germline V gene data show CDR1 as LNHDA and CDR2 as SQIVND (reference sequence). The CDR3 loop reads CASRDIRNTGELFF. CDR3 nucleotides: TGTGCCAGCAGGGACATTCGGAACACCGGGGAGCTGTTTTTT.

This clonotype was seen at least ten times. This rearrangement joins TRBV5-1 to TRBJ1-1; TRBD1 might be the D (6 bases). CDR1 is SGHRS and CDR2 is YFSETQ in the germline V gene. V lost 3 bases, J lost 8 bases, and 14 bases lay in between. This CDR3 comprises 13 residues. This CDR3 is CASSSGDTTEAFF. CDR3 nucleotide sequence: TGCGCCAGCAGCTCCGGGGACACGACCGAAGCTTTCTTT.

As regards this clonotype: One end of the junction does not line up with germline, which may come from a read error. The gene calls are TRBV7-7 and TRBJ2-5; 10 bases match TRBD2. Germline V gene data show CDR1 as SSHAT and CDR2 as FNYEAQ (reference sequence). The CDR3 is 15 amino acids. The CDR3: CASSLEASGGETQYF. The CDR3 region has the DNA TGTGCTAGCAGCTTAGAAGCTAGCGGGGGAGAGACCCAGTACTTC.

This clonotype was counted at least ten times. An end of the junction differs from the germline gene, which may be a read error. The chain links TRBV2 to TRBJ2-7; D not resolved. Germline V gives CDR1 SNHLY, CDR2 FYNNEI. This CDR3 region has 16 residues. The CDR3 spells CASREGSFRDSYEQYF. CDR3 nucleotides: TGTGCCAGCAGAGAAGGTTCGTTTAGGGATTCCTACGAGCAGTACTTC.

In this sample, this clonotype turned up a few times. The chain links TRBV12-3 or TRBV12-4 to TRBJ1-4, with TRBD1 as a possible D gene (5 bases). Trimming shortened V by 7 bases and J by 2 bases, and 8 bases separated the two germline ends. There are 13 residues in the CDR3. CDR3 nucleotide sequence: TGTGCCAGCAACCGGGACACTAATGAAAAACTGTTTTTT. It yields the protein CASNRDTNEKLFF.

This clonotype was seen just once. The rearrangement uses TRBV19 and TRBJ2-6; D remains ambiguous. Germline V lookup: CDR1 LNHDA, CDR2 SQIVND (reference sequence). V was trimmed by 4 bases and J by 0 bases, leaving 7 bases between them. The CDR3 is made up of 15 amino acids. CDR3 DNA: TGTGCCAGTAGTACTGGAAGCTCTGGGGCCAACGTCCTGACTTTC. Protein: CASSTGSSGANVLTF.

This chain uses TRBV4-1 with TRBJ1-2; a possible D gene is TRBD1 (6 bases). The CDR3 extends over 13 amino acids. The germline CDR1 and CDR2 sequences are MGHRA and YSYEKL. Trimming took 2 bases from V and 10 from J, leaving 14 bases between them. The CDR3 protein is CASSQSQGNAYTF. The CDR3 DNA follows: TGCGCCAGCAGCCAAAGCCAGGGGAATGCCTACACCTTC.

This clonotype was detected many times. V and J are TRBV2 and TRBJ2-2; possibly TRBD1 or TRBD2 for D (6 bases each). Deletions cut 7 bases from V and 4 bases from J, with 13 bases between. CDR3 length: 14 residues. Germline V gives CDR1 SNHLY, CDR2 FYNNEI. The CDR3 nucleotides read TGTGCCAGCACAACAGGGACTCTCACCGGGGAGCTGTTTTTT. This encodes CASTTGTLTGELFF.